The rows below give T cell receptor beta chains drawn from one sample of a study of cytomegalovirus exposure and HLA in healthy donors. Some clones are missing from TCRdb's copy, which holds only in-frame ones; the method was immunoSEQ multiplex PCR. There are about 130,000 clones in the sample; approximately 82% occur only once, and 1.3% to 1.5% lies in the top ten. The sequencing input was PBMCs. These receptors were collected from a female donor in good health and CMV-seronegative. Each CDR3 is given without its conserved first and last residue.

TRBJ2-2 | TRBV5-4 | ASSISGRADTGELF
TRBJ1-1 | TRBV27 | ASSLSEAINTEAF
TRBJ1-4 | TRBV27 | ASRPTGPGTNEKLF
TRBJ1-4 | TRBV13 | ASSLGGTGNEKLF
TRBJ2-7 | TRBV7-9 | ASSPRTSGSLPYEQY
TRBJ2-2 | TRBV7-2 | ASSLGPTTGELF
TRBJ2-1 | TRBV2 | ASSEAASGNEQF
TRBJ2-3 | TRBV11-3 | ASSEGGNIDTQY
TRBJ1-4 | TRBV2 | ASRQGATNEKLF
TRBJ2-1 | TRBV27 | ASSFSDEQF
TRBJ1-2 | TRBV2 | ASSESGQDYGYT
TRBJ2-7 | TRBV20-1 | SAVELYEQY
TRBJ1-3 | TRBV4-1 | ASSQVPGRSGNTIY
TRBJ1-3 | TRBV2 | ASLKEVSGNTIY
TRBJ2-1 | TRBV23-1 | ASSRVSGRGGEQF
TRBJ2-1 | TRBV6-1 | ASIGGYNEQF
TRBJ1-2 | TRBV28 | ASSFGVGGRGGYT
TRBJ1-1 | TRBV7-2 | ASSPYNTEAF
TRBJ2-5 | TRBV7-3 | ASSLGLAGGGQETQY